What follows are 9 T cell receptor beta chains derived from one specimen sequenced in a study of cytotoxic CD8 clonotypes in ibrutinib-treated CLL. Sequencing used immunoSEQ multiplex PCR; TCRdb keeps in-frame clones, though not all of them. The sample holds roughly 250,000 clones; around 70% are singletons and the top ten take 15% to 19%. This sample comprised PBMCs, obtained after 24 months of ibrutinib treatment. The receptors derive from a human donor with chronic lymphocytic leukemia.

This CDR3 reads CASSWGQTLTNNEQFF. The CDR3 DNA is TGTGCCAGCAGCTGGGGACAGACACTCACCAACAATGAGCAGTTCTTC. The gene calls are TRBV7-6 and TRBJ2-1; 7 bases line up with TRBD1. The CDR3 extends over 16 amino acids. J was trimmed by 5 bases and V by 4 bases; bases with no gene match: 11. Per germline, CDR1 SGHVS and CDR2 FNYEAQ.

This sequence joins TRBV5-8 and TRBJ1-4; 7 nucleotides align to TRBD1. CDR3 length equals 18 residues. The germline V gene encodes CDR1 SGHTS and CDR2 YDEGEE. Losses at the gene ends were 4 bases for V and 8 bases for J; bases not matched to a gene: 20. The CDR3 protein is CASSDGTEGAPGWEKLFF. The DNA of the CDR3 is TGTGCCAGCAGCGATGGGACAGAAGGAGCTCCTGGATGGGAAAAACTGTTTTTT. Filled out from reference TRBV5-8 and TRBJ1-4, the complete variable domain reads EAGVTQSPTHLIKTRGQQATLRCSPISGHTSVYWYQQALGLGLQFLLWYDEGEERNRGNFPPRFSGRQFPNYSSELNVNALELEDSALYLCASSDGTEGAPGWEKLFFGSGTQLSVL.

Note on this clone: A clone one base away is much larger, so this may be a read error. The chain employs TRBV13 and TRBJ1-1, with a tentative D call TRBD1 (5 bases). The CDR3 runs 13 residues. Germline loops: CDR1 PRHDT, CDR2 FYEKMQ (reference sequence). V lost 3 bases, J lost 1 base, and 6 bases lay in between. CDR3 bases: TGTGCCAGCAGCTTTACAGGGAACACTGAAGCTTTCTTT. This gives the protein CASSFTGNTEAFF.

In this sample, this clone turned up a few times. The CDR3 DNA follows: TGTGCCAGCAGCTTGGAAATAGCCAAAAACATTCAGTACTTC. This translates into CASSLEIAKNIQYF. This chain links TRBV5-6 with TRBJ2-4; D unclear. The germline gives CDR1 SGHDT, CDR2 YYEEEE. The V end lost 0 bases, the J end lost 0 bases, and 4 bases lay between the germline ends. This CDR3 region has 14 residues. Variable domain in full (rest from reference TRBV5-6 and TRBJ2-4): DAGVTQSPTHLIKTRGQQVTLRCSPKSGHDTVSWYQQALGQGPQFIFQYYEEEERQRGNFPDRFSGHQFPNYSSELNVNALLLGDSALYLCASSLEIAKNIQYFGAGTRLSVL.

The chain uses TRBV4-3 and TRBJ2-1; D unclear. Germline CDR1 is LGHNA and CDR2 is YSLEER. The CDR3 is 15 amino acids. The ends were cut back, 0 bases at V and 4 bases at J, with 10 bases in the middle. The CDR3 coding sequence is TGCGCCAGCAGCCAAGATTCGGATCATTACAATGAGCAGTTCTTC. Translating it yields CASSQDSDHYNEQFF.

The chain links TRBV7-3 to TRBJ2-2; perhaps TRBD2 as D (6 bases). This CDR3 region has 14 residues. V was pared by 5 bases and J by 5 bases, with 12 bases between. CDR1 and CDR2 from the germline V gene are SGHTA and FQGTGA. The CDR3 DNA reads as TGTGCCAGCAGCGGGGACTGGGGGACCGGGGAGCTGTTTTTT. Amino acids: CASSGDWGTGELFF.

V is TRBV28 and J is TRBJ2-1; D uncertain. The CDR3 contains 17 residues. Germline assignment: CDR1 MDHEN and CDR2 SYDVKM. V lost 6 bases and J 6 bases, leaving 24 bases between the germline ends. The CDR3 DNA reads as TGTGCCAGCAGCCTCCCTAGAGTACTTCGGCACGTCAATGAGCAGTTCTTC. Protein sequence: CASSLPRVLRHVNEQFF.

The chain uses TRBV11-3 and TRBJ2-3; TRBD2 agrees at 13 bases. CDR1 is SGHNT and CDR2 is YENEEA in the germline V gene. This CDR3 region has 17 residues. The V gene end was trimmed by 3 bases and the J gene end by 0 bases; junction bases not matched to a gene: 3. CDR3 loop: CASSFGTSGVSTDTQYF. Here the CDR3 DNA reads TGTGCCAGCAGCTTCGGGACTAGCGGGGTTAGCACAGATACGCAGTATTTT.

This CDR3 is CASSIEAGGYTF. DNA of the CDR3: TGTGCCAGTAGTATAGAGGCAGGCGGCTACACCTTC. The chain is built from TRBV19 and TRBJ1-2; D is unclear. Looked up from germline, CDR1 is LNHDA and CDR2 is SQIVND (reference sequence). The CDR3 loop spans 12 amino acids. V was clipped by 0 bases and J by 8 bases, with 7 bases between them. Full variable domain (rest looked up from reference TRBV19 and TRBJ1-2): DGGITQSPKYLFRKEGQNVTLSCEQNLNHDAMYWYRQDPGQGLRLIYYSQIVNDFQKGDIAEGYSVSREKKESFPLTVTSAQKNPTAFYLCASSIEAGGYTFGSGTRLTVV.